The 2 T cell receptor beta chains reported below all come from one sample, sequenced in a study of vaccination effects on CD4 cells after COVID-19. With the ViraFEST assay, the study expanded antigen-specific CD4+ T cells using viral peptide pools, then sequenced them. Following culture for around 10 days, CD4+ T cells were isolated. The healthy vaccine recipients, who had no prior SARS-CoV-2 infection, showed negative nucleocapsid antibodies. The antigens of these receptors remain unknown. Sequencing was performed with immunoSEQ multiplex PCR; in TCRdb, only in-frame clones are kept and a portion is missing. The repertoire holds under 70,000 clones, with 75% as singletons. The sequenced sample was CD4+ T cells from PBMCs cultured with HCoV-OC43 spike peptides, obtained before COVID-19 vaccination. The subset is: HCoV-OC43 spike overlapping peptide pool stimulation. All receptors come from a human donor who received a COVID-19 vaccine.

The chain combines TRBV23-1 with TRBJ1-5; D is unclear. TRBV23-1 is classed as an ORF, of uncertain function. The CDR3 has 13 residues. With 10 bases removed from V and 5 bases from J, the gap between germline ends came to 15 bases. CDR3 nucleotide sequence: TGCGCCAACTCCCGTCGGTCGGATCAGCCCCAGCATTTT. Translated: CANSRRSDQPQHF.

This clone was seen once. This rearrangement joins TRBV2 to TRBJ1-1; tentatively, D is TRBD1 (6 bases). The CDR3 runs to 15 residues. Trimming left V 7 bases short and J 5 bases short, with 20 bases between. Germline V gene sequence: CDR1 SNHLY, CDR2 FYNNEI. The CDR3 is CASIEGSGGRTEAFF. The CDR3 nucleotides are TGTGCCAGCATCGAGGGGTCTGGGGGGCGGACTGAAGCTTTCTTT. Complete variable domain (other parts from reference TRBV2 and TRBJ1-1): EPEVTQTPSHQVTQMGQEVILRCVPISNHLYFYWYRQILGQKVEFLVSFYNNEISEKSEIFDDQFSVERPDGSNFTLKIRSTKLEDSAMYFCASIEGSGGRTEAFFGQGTRLTVV.